This T cell receptor (beta chain) is from a study of human T cells and chemical hapten exposure (dated by TCRdb to the early 2020s). Regarding the study in general: Libraries were combined into a pool for sequencing, and differences in TCR yield between samples came mainly from small differences in library volumes within the pool. Peripheral blood TCR repertoire changes were tracked in vivo in alopecia patients during primary and secondary sensitization to the hapten diphenylcyclopropenone (DPC). For every blood RNA sample, sequencing covered both the TCR alpha and TCR beta chains. On the study overall, not on this receptor specifically: The number of TCRs above 1 in 1000 frequency did not change with DPC sensitization; there was no evidence of global repertoire structure alterations. Repeated subsampling changed both the strength of the expansion versus patch-test correlation and the threshold at which that correlation became significant.

Total RNA was extracted from unfractionated whole blood collected in Tempus Blood RNA tubes. A handful of healthy volunteers acted as controls for TCR sequencing and had blood drawn at day 0, 2 weeks and 6 weeks. Libraries were prepared through 5' RACE. The listed sequencing device is Illumina MiSeq. Library preparation attached unique molecular identifiers to individual cDNA molecules for quantitative, reproducible TCR counting. The paper's processing steps were these. A median of about 87,000 TCRs per sample was observed, with a range of roughly 20,000 to 750,000. The Decombinator software suite was used to annotate the V, J and CDR3 of the TCR reads. Every sample was subsampled to the same number of TCRs (28,000) for the PS versus PT1 abundance plots. TCRs were defined as expanded if absent before sensitization and observed at least eight times at the 2-week time point. TCRdb trimmed the raw reads at Q25, called clones with MiXCR and kept productive beta chains. Rows with one shared CDR3 protein collapse into an entry with the most common genes and DNA. The V and J calls were not made by the authors but by TCRdb's processing. The sample includes about 81,000 distinct CDR3 sequences, with about 8.4% observed a single time. Together, the top ten hold 2% to 2.5% of the sample.

This clonotype was detected ten times or more. No antigen is known for it. No base quality values were provided; no much bigger clone lies one nucleotide off. A distance of 7 bases separates the germline ends of V and J, which lose 0 bases and 4 bases respectively. CDR1 and CDR2, per the germline V gene, are LGHNT and FRNRAP. From the cysteine up to the phenylalanine, the CDR3 has a length of 15 residues. Here the CDR3 DNA is all that survives: 45 bases in frame from base 1. The V and J segments used are TRBV12-5 and TRBJ2-6; the D gene is not confidently resolved. This sequence was found in a male donor in good health. The CDR3 loop reads CASGLVALGANVLTF. Here is the DNA: TGTGCTAGTGGTTTGGTGGCCTTAGGGGCCAACGTCCTGACTTTC. Extended through the reference TRBV12-5 and TRBJ2-6 proteins, this CDR3 yields the full variable domain: DARVTQTPRHKVTEMGQEVTMRCQPILGHNTVFWYRQTMMQGLELLAYFRNRAPLDDSGMPKDRFSAEMPDATLATLKIQPSEPRDSAVYFCASGLVALGANVLTFGAGSRLTVL.